The source of this T cell receptor beta chain is a study of cytomegalovirus exposure and HLA in healthy donors. The PCR had 60 Vbeta and 13 Jbeta primers. The method was immunoSEQ multiplex PCR; TCRdb's version includes in-frame clones alone and lacks a portion of them. The data hold about 150,000 clones, with around 9.7% observed a single time. V lost 3 bases and J lost 5; bases outside the gene matches: 16. This CDR3 has 18 residues. Per the germline V gene, CDR1 is LNHDA and CDR2 is SQIVND (reference sequence). J is TRBJ2-1 and V is TRBV19, with 7 bases lining up with TRBD2. Sequencing was carried out using PBMCs. This receptor was taken from a man aged 45-65 years in good health and CMV-seronegative. The CDR3 sequence: CASSISVGGASVHNEQFF. The CDR3 DNA follows: TGTGCCAGTAGTATTTCCGTGGGAGGGGCGTCGGTACACAATGAGCAGTTCTTC.